The clone carrying this TCR beta chain was recorded at least ten times. The data stem from a study of early T cells in non-severe SARS-CoV-2 infection. TCRdb itself ran the 5' RACE reads through MiXCR, one entry per CDR3 protein. The sample holds some 87,000 distinct CDR3 sequences, roughly 13% seen once. The V end was cut by 0 bases, the J end by 1 base, with 12 bases between. The CDR3 has 16 amino acids. CDR1 and CDR2 (germline): SGDLS, YYNGEE. The sample comprised whole blood. This chain joins TRBV9 and TRBJ2-3; maybe TRBD2 (5 bases). The receptor was isolated from an adult who was a healthcare worker with PCR-confirmed SARS-CoV-2 infection or an uninfected control (not recorded which). The CDR3: CASSVVGSGGTDTQYF. CDR3 bases: TGTGCCAGCAGCGTAGTAGGAAGCGGAGGCACAGATACGCAGTATTTT.